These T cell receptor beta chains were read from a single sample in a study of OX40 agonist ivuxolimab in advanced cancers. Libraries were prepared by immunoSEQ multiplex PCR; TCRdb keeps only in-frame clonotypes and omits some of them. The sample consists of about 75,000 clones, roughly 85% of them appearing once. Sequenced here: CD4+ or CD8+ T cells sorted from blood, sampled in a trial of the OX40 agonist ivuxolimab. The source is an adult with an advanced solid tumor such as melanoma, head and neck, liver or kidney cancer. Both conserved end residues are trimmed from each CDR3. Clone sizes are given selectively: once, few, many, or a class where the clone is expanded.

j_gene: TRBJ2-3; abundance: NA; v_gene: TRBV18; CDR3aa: ASSPAGVATDTQY
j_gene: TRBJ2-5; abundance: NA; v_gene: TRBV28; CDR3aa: ASSLRTGGGETQY
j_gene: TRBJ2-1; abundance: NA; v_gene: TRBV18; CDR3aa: ASSPMGQGNEQF
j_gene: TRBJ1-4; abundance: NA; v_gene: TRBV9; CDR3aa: ASSRTGGNEKLF
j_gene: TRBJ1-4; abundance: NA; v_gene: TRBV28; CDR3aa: ASSSQGYNEKLF
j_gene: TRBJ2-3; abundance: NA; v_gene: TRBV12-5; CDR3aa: ASGPTTQREDTDTQY
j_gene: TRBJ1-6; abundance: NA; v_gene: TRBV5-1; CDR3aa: ASSLGQHSPLH
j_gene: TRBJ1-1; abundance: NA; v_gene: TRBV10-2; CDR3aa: ASRNRGGNTEAF
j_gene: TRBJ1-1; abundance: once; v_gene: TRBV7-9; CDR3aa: ASSPHQEGTEAF
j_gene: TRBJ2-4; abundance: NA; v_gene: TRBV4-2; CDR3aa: ASSQVLGGSLQNIQY
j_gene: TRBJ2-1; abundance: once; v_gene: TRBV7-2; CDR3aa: ASSLPRDSSSYNEQF
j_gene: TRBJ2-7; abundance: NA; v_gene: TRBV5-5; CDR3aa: ASRTGQGSSYEQY
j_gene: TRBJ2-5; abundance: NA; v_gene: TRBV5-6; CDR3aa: ASSLVGQGVKTQY
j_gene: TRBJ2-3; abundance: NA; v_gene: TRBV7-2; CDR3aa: ASSLTEGTDTQY
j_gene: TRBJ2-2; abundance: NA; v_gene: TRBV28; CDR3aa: ASSFRGGRAFGELF
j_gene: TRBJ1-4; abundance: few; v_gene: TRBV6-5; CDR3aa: ASSYSLASAGEKLF
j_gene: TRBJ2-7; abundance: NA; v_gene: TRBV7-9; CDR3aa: ASSLDGPYEQY
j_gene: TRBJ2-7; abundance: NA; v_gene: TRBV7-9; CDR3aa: ASSLDYHEQY
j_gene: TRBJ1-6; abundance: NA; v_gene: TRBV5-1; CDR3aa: ASSLGQDNSPLH
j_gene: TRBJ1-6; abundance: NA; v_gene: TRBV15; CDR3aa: ATSRDAGWSPLH
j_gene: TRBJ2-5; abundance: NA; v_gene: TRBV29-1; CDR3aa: SVGGGRGETQY
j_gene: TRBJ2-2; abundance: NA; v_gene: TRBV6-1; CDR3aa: ASRLAGDVGELF
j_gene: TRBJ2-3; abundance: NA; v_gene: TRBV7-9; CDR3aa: ASSLIYGSTDTQY
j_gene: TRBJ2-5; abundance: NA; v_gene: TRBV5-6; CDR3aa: ASSYAAGTSGRRETQY
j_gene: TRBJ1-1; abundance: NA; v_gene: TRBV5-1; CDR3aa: ASSREGNTEAF
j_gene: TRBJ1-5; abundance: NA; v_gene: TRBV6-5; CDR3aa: ASSTTGGGQPQH
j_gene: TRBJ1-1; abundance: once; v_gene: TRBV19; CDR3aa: ASSIRRQNTEAF
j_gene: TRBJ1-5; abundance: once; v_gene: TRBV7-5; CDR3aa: ARSLARQAGSNQPQH
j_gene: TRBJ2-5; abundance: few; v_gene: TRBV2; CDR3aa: ASSEARAGETQY
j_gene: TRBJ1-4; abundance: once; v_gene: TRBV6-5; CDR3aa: ASRLQGLDEKLF
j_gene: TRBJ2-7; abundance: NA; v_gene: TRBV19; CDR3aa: ASSIGQGTEQY
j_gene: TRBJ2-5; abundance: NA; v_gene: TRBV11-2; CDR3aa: ASSLAWDRVREETQY
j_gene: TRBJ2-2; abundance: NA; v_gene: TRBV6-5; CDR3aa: ATPGQGTSTGELF
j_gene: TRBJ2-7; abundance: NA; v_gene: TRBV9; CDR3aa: ARSPREDYEQY
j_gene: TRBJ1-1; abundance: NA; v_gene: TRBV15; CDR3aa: ATSREGGHTEAF